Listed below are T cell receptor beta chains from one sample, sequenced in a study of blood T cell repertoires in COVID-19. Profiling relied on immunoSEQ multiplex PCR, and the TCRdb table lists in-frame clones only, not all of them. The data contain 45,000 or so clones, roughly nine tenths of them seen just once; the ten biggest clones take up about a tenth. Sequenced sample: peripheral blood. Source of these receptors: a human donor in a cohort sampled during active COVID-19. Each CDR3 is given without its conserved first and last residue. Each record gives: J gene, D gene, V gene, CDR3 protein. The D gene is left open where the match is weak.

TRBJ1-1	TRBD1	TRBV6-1	ASSEYRGNTEAF
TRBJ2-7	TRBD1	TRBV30	AWTGGGHEQY
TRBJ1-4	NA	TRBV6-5	ASTVNLATNEKLF
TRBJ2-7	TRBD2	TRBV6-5	ASSYGSGGPRNEQY
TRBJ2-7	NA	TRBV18	ASSPPVQTSNEQY
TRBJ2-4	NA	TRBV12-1	ASSFSGGAKNIQY
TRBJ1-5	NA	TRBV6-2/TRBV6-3	ASSYSGQSNQPQH
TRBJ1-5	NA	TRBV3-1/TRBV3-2	ASSQQDFRGFPLQPQH
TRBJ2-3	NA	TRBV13	ASSFNNRDGDTQY
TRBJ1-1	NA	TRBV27	ASSIDRKTPNTEAF
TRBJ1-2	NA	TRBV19	ATLLGQGGYT
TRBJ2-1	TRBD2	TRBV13	ASSYSGGLYNEQF
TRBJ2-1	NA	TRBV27	ASSPGRAGVLHNEQF
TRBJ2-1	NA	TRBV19	ASSIVGGAMVDEQF
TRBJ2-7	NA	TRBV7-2	ASSLAAGRLNEQY
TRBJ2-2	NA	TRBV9	ASSVDSHTGELF
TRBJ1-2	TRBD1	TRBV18	ASSPSTGNYGYT
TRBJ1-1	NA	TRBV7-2	ASSASTVNTEAF
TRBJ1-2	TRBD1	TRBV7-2	ASSPLTGGGYYGYT
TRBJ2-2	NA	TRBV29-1	SVDGGDTGELF
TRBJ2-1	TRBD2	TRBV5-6	ASSTSGGDNEQF
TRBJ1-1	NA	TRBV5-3	AVPGRRGGGTEAF
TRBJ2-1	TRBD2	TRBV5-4	ASRSGGDSYNEQF
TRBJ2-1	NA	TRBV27	ASSTVLGLSSYNEQF
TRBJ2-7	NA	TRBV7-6	ASSLAKGRGTYEQY